The 2 T cell receptor beta chains listed next were all sequenced from one sample in a study of T cell repertoires in cytomegalovirus infection. A single record per CDR3 protein comes from TCRdb applying MiXCR to the reads. The sample has about 230,000 distinct CDR3 sequences; 22% are singletons. Sample: CD8+ T cells from PBMCs. These receptors all come from a human donor in good health (CMV status not recorded). Some clones in this sample may be carry-over from other donors' samples.

This clonotype has only a few counts. This sequence joins TRBV11-2 and TRBJ1-2; TRBD1 might be the D (5 bases). Germline V gene lookup returns CDR1 SGHAT and CDR2 FQNNGV. V lost 5 bases, J lost 0 bases, and 13 bases lay in between. This CDR3 comprises 15 residues. The CDR3 nucleotides are TGTGCCAGCAGCCTGTTCTCGGGGCCTAACTATGGCTACACCTTC. It encodes CASSLFSGPNYGYTF.

This clonotype was recorded many times. This chain uses TRBV28 with TRBJ1-4; D may be TRBD1 (5 bases). Germline V gene sequence: CDR1 MDHEN, CDR2 SYDVKM. This CDR3 has 15 amino acids. V was shortened by 3 bases and J by 8 bases, with 16 bases between the two germline ends. As DNA, the CDR3 is TGTGCCAGCAGTTTCTTAGGACACGTTGGAGAAAAACTGTTTTTT. Its protein is CASSFLGHVGEKLFF.